This T cell receptor (beta chain) came from a study of identifying expanded T cells in peripheral blood. Generated by immunoSEQ multiplex PCR, the TCRdb table keeps only in-frame clones and is missing some. The sample records 70,000 to 95,000 clones, about 88% being singletons. Germline lookup yields CDR1 ENHRY and CDR2 SYGVKD. The CDR3 sequence is 13 residues long. Between the trimmed V and J ends, which lost 4 bases and 4 bases, there was a span of 8 bases. As concerns this clone: Its target is unknown.

Whole-study results and caveats: Clone count variance between roughly 2-week samples rose with total template count.

The receptor was isolated from a person between 18 and 69 years old in good health. The sample comprised blood. The chain combines TRBV10-3 with TRBJ1-5; D call uncertain. CDR3 sequence: CAISGQENQPQHF. As DNA, the CDR3 is TGTGCCATCAGTGGGCAGGAGAATCAGCCCCAGCATTTT.